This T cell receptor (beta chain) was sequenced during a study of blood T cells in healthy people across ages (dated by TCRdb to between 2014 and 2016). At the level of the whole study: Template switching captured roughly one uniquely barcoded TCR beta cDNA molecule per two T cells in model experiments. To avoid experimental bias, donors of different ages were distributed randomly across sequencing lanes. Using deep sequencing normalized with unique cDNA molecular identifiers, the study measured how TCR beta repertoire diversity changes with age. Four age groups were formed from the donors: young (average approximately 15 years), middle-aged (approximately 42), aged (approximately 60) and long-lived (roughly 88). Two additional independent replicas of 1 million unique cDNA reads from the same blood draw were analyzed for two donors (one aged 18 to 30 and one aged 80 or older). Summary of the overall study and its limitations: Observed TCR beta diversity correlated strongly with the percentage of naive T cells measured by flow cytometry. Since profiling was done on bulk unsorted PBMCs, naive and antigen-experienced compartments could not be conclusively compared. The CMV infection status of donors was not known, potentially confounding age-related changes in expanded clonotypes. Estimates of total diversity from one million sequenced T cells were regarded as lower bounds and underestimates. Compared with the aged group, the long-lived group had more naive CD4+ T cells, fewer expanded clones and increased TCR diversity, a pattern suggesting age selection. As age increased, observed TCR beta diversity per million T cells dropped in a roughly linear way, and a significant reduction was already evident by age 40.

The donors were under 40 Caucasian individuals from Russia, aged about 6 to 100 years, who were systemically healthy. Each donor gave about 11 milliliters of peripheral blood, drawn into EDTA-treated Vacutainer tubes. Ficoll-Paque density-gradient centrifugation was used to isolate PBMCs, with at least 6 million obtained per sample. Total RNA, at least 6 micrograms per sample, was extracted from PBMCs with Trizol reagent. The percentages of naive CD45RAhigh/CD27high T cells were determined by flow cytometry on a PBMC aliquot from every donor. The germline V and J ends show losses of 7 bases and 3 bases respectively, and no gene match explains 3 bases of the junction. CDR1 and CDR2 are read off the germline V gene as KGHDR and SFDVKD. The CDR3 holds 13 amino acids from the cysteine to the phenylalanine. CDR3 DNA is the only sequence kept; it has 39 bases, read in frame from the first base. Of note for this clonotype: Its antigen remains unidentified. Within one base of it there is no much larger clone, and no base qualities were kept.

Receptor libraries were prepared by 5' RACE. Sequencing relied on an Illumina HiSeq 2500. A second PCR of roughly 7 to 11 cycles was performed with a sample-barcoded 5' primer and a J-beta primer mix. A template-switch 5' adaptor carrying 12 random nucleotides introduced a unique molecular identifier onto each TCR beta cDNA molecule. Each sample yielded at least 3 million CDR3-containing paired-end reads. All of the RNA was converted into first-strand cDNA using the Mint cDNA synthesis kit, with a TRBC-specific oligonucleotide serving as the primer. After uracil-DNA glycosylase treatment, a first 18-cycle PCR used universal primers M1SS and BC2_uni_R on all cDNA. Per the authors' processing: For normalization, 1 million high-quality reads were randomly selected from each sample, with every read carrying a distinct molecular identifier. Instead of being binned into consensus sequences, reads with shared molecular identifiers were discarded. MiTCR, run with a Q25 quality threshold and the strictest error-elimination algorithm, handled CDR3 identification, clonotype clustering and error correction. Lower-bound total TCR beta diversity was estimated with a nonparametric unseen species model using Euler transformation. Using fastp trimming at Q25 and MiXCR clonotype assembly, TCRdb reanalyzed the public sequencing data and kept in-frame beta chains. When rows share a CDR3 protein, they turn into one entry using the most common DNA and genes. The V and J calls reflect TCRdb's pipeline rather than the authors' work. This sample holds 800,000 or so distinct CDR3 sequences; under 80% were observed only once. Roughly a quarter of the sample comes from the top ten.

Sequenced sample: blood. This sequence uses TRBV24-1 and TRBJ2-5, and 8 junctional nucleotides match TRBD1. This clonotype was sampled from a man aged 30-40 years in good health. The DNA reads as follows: TGTGCCACCAGGGGGACAGGAGAAGAGACCCAGTACTTC. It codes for CATRGTGEETQYF.